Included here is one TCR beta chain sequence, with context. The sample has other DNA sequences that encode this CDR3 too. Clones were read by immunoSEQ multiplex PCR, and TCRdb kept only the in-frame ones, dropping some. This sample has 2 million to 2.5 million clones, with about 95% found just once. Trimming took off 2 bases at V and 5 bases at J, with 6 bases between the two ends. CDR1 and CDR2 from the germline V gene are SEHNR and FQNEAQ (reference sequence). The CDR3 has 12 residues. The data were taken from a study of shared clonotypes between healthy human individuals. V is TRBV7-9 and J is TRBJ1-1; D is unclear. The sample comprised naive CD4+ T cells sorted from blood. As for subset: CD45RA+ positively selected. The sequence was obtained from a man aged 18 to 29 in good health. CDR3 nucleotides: TGTGCCAGCAGCTTACGGGGAACTGAAGCTTTCTTT. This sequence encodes CASSLRGTEAFF. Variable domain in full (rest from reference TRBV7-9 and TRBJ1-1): DTGVSQNPRHKITKRGQNVTFRCDPISEHNRLYWYRQTLGQGPEFLTYFQNEAQLEKSRLLSDRFSAERPKGSFSTLEIQRTEQGDSAMYLCASSLRGTEAFFGQGTRLTVV.